One and the same sample provided the 14 T cell receptor beta chains below, sequenced in a study of blood T cell repertoires in COVID-19. This table comes from immunoSEQ multiplex PCR, and its TCRdb copy is limited to in-frame clones, with some not included. This table holds under 300,000 clones, roughly 85% found once. The sequenced sample consisted of peripheral blood. Source of these receptors: a human donor in a cohort sampled during active COVID-19.

The CDR3 coding sequence is TGCGCCAGCAGCCGTGGACTAGCGCGTTACAATGAGCAGTTCTTC. It is translated as CASSRGLARYNEQFF. The chain couples TRBV5-1 to TRBJ2-1; TRBD2 matches at 9 bases. The CDR3 consists of 15 residues. Germline values: CDR1 SGHRS, CDR2 YFSETQ. V gave up 4 bases and J gave up 4 bases; unmatched junction bases: 6.

The table lists this clone with a count of one. This chain links TRBV14 with TRBJ1-2; D perhaps matches TRBD1 (5 bases). Germline V gene sequence: CDR1 SGHDN, CDR2 FVKESK. Trimming shortened V by 4 bases and J by 10 bases, and 16 bases separated the two germline ends. The CDR3 contains 13 residues. CDR3 residues: CASSLRLGGYYTF. The CDR3 DNA is TGTGCCAGCAGCCTGAGGTTGGGGGGGTACTACACCTTC.

This clone was found once. The V and J genes are TRBV19 and TRBJ1-5; possibly TRBD1 for D (6 bases). The CDR3 sequence is 15 residues long. The V end lost 3 bases, the J end lost 4 bases, and 13 bases lay between the germline ends. Per the germline V gene, CDR1 is LNHDA and CDR2 is SQIVND (reference sequence). The CDR3 DNA is TGTGCCAGTAGTATGGTGGGGGACATAAATCAGCCCCAGCATTTT. Protein sequence: CASSMVGDINQPQHF.

V and J are TRBV27 and TRBJ1-5; D unresolved. Germline V lookup: CDR1 MNHEY, CDR2 SMNVEV (reference sequence). The ends were cut back, 5 bases at V and 3 bases at J, with 14 bases in the middle. This CDR3 comprises 15 residues. CDR3 nucleotide sequence: TGTGCCAGCAGTCTAGAATTTGGTATCAATCAGCCCCAGCATTTT. It codes for CASSLEFGINQPQHF.

The chain combines TRBV29-1 with TRBJ2-3, with TRBD2 matching 10 bases. Losses at the gene ends were 2 bases for V and 4 bases for J; bases not matched to a gene: 6. The germline gives CDR1 SQVTM, CDR2 ANQGSEA. This CDR3 comprises 15 residues. The CDR3 DNA follows: TGCAGCGTTGAACGGTGGACTAGCGGAGCAGATACGCAGTATTTT. As protein: CSVERWTSGADTQYF.

Note on this clone: This sample includes further DNA sequences coding for the same CDR3. The chain carries TRBV5-1 and TRBJ2-1; 8 bases match TRBD2. V trimming: 1 base; J trimming: 0 bases; junction bases outside the gene matches: 0. Germline loops: CDR1 SGHRS, CDR2 YFSETQ. This CDR3 has 15 amino acids. The CDR3 DNA follows: TGCGCCAGCAGCTTGAGCGGGAGCTCCTACAATGAGCAGTTCTTC. The encoded protein is CASSLSGSSYNEQFF.

The chain uses TRBV9 and TRBJ2-1; 9 bases are shared with TRBD2. J lost 3 bases, V lost 3 bases, and 7 bases had no gene match. Germline V gene lookup returns CDR1 SGDLS and CDR2 YYNGEE. CDR3 length equals 16 residues. The CDR3 nucleotides are TGTGCCAGCAGCGCCTCGACTAGCGGAGTCTACAATGAGCAGTTCTTC. Protein sequence: CASSASTSGVYNEQFF. Using reference TRBV9 and TRBJ2-1 for the parts outside the CDR3, the full variable domain is DSGVTQTPKHLITATGQRVTLRCSPRSGDLSVYWYQQSLDQGLQFLIQYYNGEERAKGNILERFSAQQFPDLHSELNLSSLELGDSALYFCASSASTSGVYNEQFFGPGTRLTVL.

This chain connects TRBV6-5 to TRBJ2-2; TRBD2 matches at 9 bases. In germline, CDR1 is MNHEY, CDR2 SVGAGI. The CDR3 covers 15 residues. After removal of 7 bases from V and 8 bases from J, the junction contained 11 bases not matched to a gene. CDR3 in DNA: TGTGCCAGCAACCCGAACGGCGGGAGGGCTGGGGAGCTGTTTTTT. Protein product: CASNPNGGRAGELFF.

This clone was detected only a few times. V is TRBV13 and J is TRBJ2-5, with D possibly being TRBD1 (6 bases). V lost 1 base to trimming and J lost 2 bases, with 14 bases between them. The CDR3 spans 16 residues. CDR1 PRHDT and CDR2 FYEKMQ come from the germline V gene (reference sequence). In nucleotides, the CDR3 is TGTGCCAGCAGCTTAGTTTTTGGGGGCCCACAAGAGACCCAGTACTTC. It yields the protein CASSLVFGGPQETQYF.

This chain links TRBV28 with TRBJ2-2, with TRBD1 matching over 9 bases. Trimming cost V 8 bases and J 4 bases; bases outside gene matches: 5. Germline V gives CDR1 MDHEN, CDR2 SYDVKM. CDR3 size: 14 residues. CDR3 coding DNA: TGTGCCAGCTCCGGGACAGGGTCCACCGGGGAGCTGTTTTTT. Its translation is CASSGTGSTGELFF.

The chain couples TRBV2 to TRBJ1-1; D might be TRBD1 (5 bases). This CDR3 comprises 13 residues. V was pared by 3 bases and J by 3 bases, with 8 bases between. Germline CDR1 reads SNHLY; CDR2 reads FYNNEI. The CDR3 sequence is CASSDGGDTEAFF. The CDR3 bases are TGTGCCAGCAGTGATGGGGGGGACACTGAAGCTTTCTTT.

The gene calls are TRBV5-6 and TRBJ1-1; a possible D gene is TRBD1 (5 bases). Looked up from germline, CDR1 is SGHDT and CDR2 is YYEEEE. V dropped 6 bases and J dropped 1 base, with 13 bases sitting between them. There are 14 residues in the CDR3. CDR3 DNA sequence: TGTGCCAGCACCCAGGGATTAGGGAACACTGAAGCTTTCTTT. Residues: CASTQGLGNTEAFF.

The table lists this clone with a count of one. The same CDR3 arises from other DNA sequences in this sample as well. V is TRBV6-5 and J is TRBJ1-2, with a weak D call TRBD1 (6 bases). Germline V lookup: CDR1 MNHEY, CDR2 SVGAGI. V lost 5 bases, J lost 5 bases, and 9 bases lay in between. The CDR3 loop spans 12 amino acids. In DNA, the CDR3 is TGTGCCAGCAGTACAGGGCTGTATGGCTACACCTTC. Protein sequence: CASSTGLYGYTF.

The chain joins TRBV7-2 to TRBJ1-2, with unresolved D. With 1 base removed from V and 2 bases from J, the gap between germline ends came to 5 bases. From germline, CDR1 is SGHTA and CDR2 FQGNSA. The CDR3 spans 13 residues. The CDR3 here is CASSLVENYGYTF. In DNA form, the CDR3 reads TGTGCCAGCAGCTTAGTAGAGAACTATGGCTACACCTTC. Drawing the rest from reference TRBV7-2 and TRBJ1-2, the complete variable domain is GAGVSQSPSNKVTEKGKDVELRCDPISGHTALYWYRQSLGQGLEFLIYFQGNSAPDKSGLPSDRFSAERTGGSVSTLTIQRTQQEDSAVYLCASSLVENYGYTFGSGTRLTVV.